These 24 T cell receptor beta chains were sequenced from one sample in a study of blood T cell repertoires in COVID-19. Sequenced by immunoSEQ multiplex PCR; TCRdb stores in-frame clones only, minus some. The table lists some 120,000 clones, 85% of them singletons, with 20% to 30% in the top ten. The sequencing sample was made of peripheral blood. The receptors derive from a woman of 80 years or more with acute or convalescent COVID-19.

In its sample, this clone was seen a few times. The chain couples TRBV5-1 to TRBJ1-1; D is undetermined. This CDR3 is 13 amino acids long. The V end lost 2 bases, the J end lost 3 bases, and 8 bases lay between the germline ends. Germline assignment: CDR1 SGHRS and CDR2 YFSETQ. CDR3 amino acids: CASSFSRDTEAFF. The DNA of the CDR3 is TGCGCCAGCAGCTTCTCCCGGGACACTGAAGCTTTCTTT.

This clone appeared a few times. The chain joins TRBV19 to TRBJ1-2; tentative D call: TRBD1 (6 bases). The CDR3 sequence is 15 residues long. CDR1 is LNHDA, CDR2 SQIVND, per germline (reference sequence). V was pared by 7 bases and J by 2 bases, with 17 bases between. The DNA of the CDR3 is TGTGCCAGTACCCCAGAGGACAGCCAGAACTATGGCTACACCTTC. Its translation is CASTPEDSQNYGYTF.

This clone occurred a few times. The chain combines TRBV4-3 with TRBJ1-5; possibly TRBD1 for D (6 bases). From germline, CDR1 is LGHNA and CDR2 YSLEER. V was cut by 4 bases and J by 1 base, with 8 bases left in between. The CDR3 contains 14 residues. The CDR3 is CASSPQGSNQPQHF. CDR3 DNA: TGCGCCAGCAGCCCACAGGGCAGCAATCAGCCCCAGCATTTT.

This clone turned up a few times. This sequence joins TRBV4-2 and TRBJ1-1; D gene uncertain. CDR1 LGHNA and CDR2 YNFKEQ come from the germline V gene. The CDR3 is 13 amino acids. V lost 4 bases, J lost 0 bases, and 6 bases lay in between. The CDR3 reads CASSPLMNTEAFF. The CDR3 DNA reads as TGTGCCAGCAGCCCACTGATGAACACTGAAGCTTTCTTT.

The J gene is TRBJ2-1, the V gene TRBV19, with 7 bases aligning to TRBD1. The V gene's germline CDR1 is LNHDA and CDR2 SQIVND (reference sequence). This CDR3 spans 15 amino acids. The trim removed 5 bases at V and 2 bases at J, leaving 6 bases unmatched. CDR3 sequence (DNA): TGTGCCAGTAGTGTACAGGGGTTTACCTACAATGAGCAGTTCTTC. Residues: CASSVQGFTYNEQFF. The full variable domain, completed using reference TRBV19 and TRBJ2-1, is DGGITQSPKYLFRKEGQNVTLSCEQNLNHDAMYWYRQDPGQGLRLIYYSQIVNDFQKGDIAEGYSVSREKKESFPLTVTSAQKNPTAFYLCASSVQGFTYNEQFFGPGTRLTVL.

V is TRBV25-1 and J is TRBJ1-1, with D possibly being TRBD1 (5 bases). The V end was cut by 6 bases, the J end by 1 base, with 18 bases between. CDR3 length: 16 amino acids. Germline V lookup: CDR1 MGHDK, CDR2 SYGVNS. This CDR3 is CASSGGGRRGNTEAFF. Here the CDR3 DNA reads TGTGCCAGCAGCGGGGGTGGTAGGCGGGGGAACACTGAAGCTTTCTTT.

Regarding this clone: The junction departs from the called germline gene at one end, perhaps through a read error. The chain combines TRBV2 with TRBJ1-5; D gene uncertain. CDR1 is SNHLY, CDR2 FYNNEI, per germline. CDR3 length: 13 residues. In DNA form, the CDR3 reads TGTGCCAGCAGGGAAGACATACCCCAGCCCCAGCATTTT. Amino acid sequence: CASREDIPQPQHF.

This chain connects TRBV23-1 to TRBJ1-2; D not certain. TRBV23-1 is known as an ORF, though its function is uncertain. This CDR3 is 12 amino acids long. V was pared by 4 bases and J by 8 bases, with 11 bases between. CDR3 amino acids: CASSRRSFGYTF. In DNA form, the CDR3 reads TGCGCCAGCAGTCGGCGGAGTTTCGGCTACACCTTC.

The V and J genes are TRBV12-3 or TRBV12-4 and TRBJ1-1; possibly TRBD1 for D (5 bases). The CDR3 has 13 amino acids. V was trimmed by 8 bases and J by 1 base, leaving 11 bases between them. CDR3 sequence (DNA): TGTGCCAGCGAATCAGGGTGGAACACTGAAGCTTTCTTT. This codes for CASESGWNTEAFF.

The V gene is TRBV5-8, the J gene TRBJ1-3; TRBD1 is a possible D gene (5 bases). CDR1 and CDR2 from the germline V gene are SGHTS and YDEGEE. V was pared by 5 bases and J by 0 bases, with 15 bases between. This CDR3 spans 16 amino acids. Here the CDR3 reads CASRQGGAPSGNTIYF. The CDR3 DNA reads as TGTGCCAGCAGGCAGGGAGGGGCCCCCTCTGGAAACACCATATATTTT.

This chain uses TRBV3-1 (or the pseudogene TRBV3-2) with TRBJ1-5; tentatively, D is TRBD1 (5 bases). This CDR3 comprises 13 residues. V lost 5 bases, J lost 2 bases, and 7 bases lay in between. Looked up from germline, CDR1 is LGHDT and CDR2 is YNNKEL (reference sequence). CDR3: CASSGGGNQPQHF. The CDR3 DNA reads TGTGCCAGCAGCGGAGGGGGCAATCAGCCCCAGCATTTT.

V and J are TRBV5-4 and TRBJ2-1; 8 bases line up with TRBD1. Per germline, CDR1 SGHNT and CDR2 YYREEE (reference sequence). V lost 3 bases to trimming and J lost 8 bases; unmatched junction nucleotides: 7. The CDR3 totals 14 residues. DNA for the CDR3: TGTGCCAGCAGCTCCATGACAGGGGACCATGAGCAGTTCTTC. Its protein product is CASSSMTGDHEQFF.

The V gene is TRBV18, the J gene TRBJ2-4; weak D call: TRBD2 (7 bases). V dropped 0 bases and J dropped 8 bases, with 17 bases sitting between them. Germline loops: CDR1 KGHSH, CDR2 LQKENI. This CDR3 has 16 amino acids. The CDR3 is CASSPPRGPDEDIQYF. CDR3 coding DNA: TGTGCCAGCTCACCACCGCGGGGGCCCGACGAGGACATTCAGTACTTC.

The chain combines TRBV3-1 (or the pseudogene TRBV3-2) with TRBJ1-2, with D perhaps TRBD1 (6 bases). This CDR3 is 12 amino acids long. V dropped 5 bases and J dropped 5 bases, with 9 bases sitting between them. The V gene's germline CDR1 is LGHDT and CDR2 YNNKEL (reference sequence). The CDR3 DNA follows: TGTGCCAGCAGCAACGGACAGTATGGCTACACCTTC. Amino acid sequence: CASSNGQYGYTF.

The CDR3 bases are TGTGCCAGCACCTCCGCGGGGGGGCAGAACTATGGCTACACCTTC. This codes for CASTSAGGQNYGYTF. This chain uses TRBV28 with TRBJ1-2; the D gene is possibly TRBD1 (6 bases). Germline V gene sequence: CDR1 MDHEN, CDR2 SYDVKM. This CDR3 spans 15 amino acids. V lost 7 bases and J 2 bases, leaving 17 bases between the germline ends.

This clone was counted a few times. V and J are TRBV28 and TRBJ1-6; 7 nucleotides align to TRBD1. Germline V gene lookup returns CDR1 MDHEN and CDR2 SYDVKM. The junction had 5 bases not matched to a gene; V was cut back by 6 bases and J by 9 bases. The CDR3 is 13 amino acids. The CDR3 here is CASRTGDFSPLHF. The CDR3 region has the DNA TGTGCCAGCAGAACAGGGGATTTTTCACCCCTCCACTTT.

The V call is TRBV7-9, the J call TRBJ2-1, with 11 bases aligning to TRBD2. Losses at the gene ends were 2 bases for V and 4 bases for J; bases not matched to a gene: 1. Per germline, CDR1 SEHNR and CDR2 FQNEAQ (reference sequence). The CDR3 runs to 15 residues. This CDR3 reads CASSLPSGGYNEQFF. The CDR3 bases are TGTGCCAGCAGCTTACCTAGCGGGGGGTACAATGAGCAGTTCTTC.

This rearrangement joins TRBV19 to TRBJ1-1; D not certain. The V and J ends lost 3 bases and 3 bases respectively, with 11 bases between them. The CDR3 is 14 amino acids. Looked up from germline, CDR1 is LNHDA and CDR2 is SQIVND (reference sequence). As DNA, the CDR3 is TGTGCCAGTAGTATGGGAGGAGGGTACACTGAAGCTTTCTTT. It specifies CASSMGGGYTEAFF.

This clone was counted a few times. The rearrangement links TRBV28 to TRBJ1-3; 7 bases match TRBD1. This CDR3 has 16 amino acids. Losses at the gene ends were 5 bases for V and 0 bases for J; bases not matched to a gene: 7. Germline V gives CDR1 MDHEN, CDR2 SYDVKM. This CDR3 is CASSRLGTASGNTIYF. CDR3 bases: TGTGCCAGCAGTAGACTTGGGACAGCCTCTGGAAACACCATATATTTT.

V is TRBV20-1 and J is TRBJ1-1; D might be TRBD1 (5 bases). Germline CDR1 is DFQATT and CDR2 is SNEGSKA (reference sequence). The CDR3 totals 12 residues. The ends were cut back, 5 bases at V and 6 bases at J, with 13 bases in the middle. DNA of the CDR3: TGCAGTGCTCGTGGGGGGGTACCTGAAGCTTTCTTT. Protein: CSARGGVPEAFF.

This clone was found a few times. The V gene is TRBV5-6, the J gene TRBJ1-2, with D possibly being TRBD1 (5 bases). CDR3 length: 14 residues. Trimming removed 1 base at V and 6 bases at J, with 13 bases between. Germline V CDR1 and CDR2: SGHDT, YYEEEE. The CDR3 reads CASSLISGTNGYTF. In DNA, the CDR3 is TGTGCCAGCAGCTTGATCAGCGGGACCAATGGCTACACCTTC.

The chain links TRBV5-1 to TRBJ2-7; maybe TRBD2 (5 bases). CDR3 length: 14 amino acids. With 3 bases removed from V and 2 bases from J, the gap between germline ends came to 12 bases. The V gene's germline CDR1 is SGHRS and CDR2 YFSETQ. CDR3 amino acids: CASSSAAGTYEQYF. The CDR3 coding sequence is TGCGCCAGCAGCTCCGCGGCGGGTACCTACGAGCAGTACTTC. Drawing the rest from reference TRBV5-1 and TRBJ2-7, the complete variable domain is KAGVTQTPRYLIKTRGQQVTLSCSPISGHRSVSWYQQTPGQGLQFLFEYFSETQRNKGNFPGRFSGRQFSNSRSEMNVSTLELGDSALYLCASSSAAGTYEQYFGPGTRLTVT.

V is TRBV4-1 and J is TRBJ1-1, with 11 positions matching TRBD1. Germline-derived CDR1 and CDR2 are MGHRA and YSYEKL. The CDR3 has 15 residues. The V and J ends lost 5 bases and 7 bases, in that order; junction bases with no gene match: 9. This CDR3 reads CASSTRTGGANEAFF. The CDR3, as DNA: TGCGCCAGCAGCACCCGGACAGGGGGCGCGAATGAAGCTTTCTTT.

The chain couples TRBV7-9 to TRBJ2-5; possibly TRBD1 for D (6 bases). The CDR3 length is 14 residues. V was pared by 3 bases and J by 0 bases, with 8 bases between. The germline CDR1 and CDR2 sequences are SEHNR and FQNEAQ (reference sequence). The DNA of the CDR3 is TGTGCCAGCAGCTTTAACAGGGACCAAGAGACCCAGTACTTC. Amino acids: CASSFNRDQETQYF.